This entry lists 13 T cell receptor beta chains sequenced from one sample in a study of blood T cell repertoires in COVID-19. The assay was immunoSEQ multiplex PCR, and TCRdb's table has in-frame clones only and misses some. The table has approximately 70,000 clones, roughly nine tenths seen once; the top ten hold roughly 3.9%. Material for sequencing was peripheral blood. The source is an older man with active COVID-19.

This rearrangement joins TRBV5-4 to TRBJ2-5; 11 bases fit TRBD2. The germline V gene has CDR1 SGHNT and CDR2 YYREEE (reference sequence). The CDR3 length is 16 residues. V was clipped by 1 base and J by 5 bases; unmatched bases: 7. The CDR3 DNA follows: TGTGCCAGCAGCTTGTCCCTAGCGGGGGGCGGGGAGACCCAGTACTTC. The encoded protein is CASSLSLAGGGETQYF.

J is TRBJ2-1 and V is TRBV3-1 (or the pseudogene TRBV3-2), with 14 bases identical to TRBD2. Losses at the gene ends were 7 bases for V and 4 bases for J; bases not matched to a gene: 9. CDR1 is LGHDT and CDR2 is YNNKEL in the germline V gene (reference sequence). This CDR3 has 17 residues. DNA for the CDR3: TGTGCCAGCACCAGACTAGCGGGAGGGGGGCGGTACAATGAGCAGTTCTTC. It codes for CASTRLAGGGRYNEQFF.

The chain joins TRBV6-5 to TRBJ2-3; 9 nucleotides match TRBD1. The junction had 1 base not matched to a gene; V was cut back by 2 bases and J by 4 bases. The CDR3 runs to 14 residues. CDR1 and CDR2 (germline): MNHEY, SVGAGI. CDR3 nucleotide sequence: TGTGCCAGCAGTTACGGGACAGGGCCAGATACGCAGTATTTT. This translates into CASSYGTGPDTQYF.

This chain connects TRBV21-1 to TRBJ2-7; the table assigns TRBD2, which was not confirmed against the DNA. TRBV21-1 has pseudogene status. This CDR3 has 10 residues. The CDR3 nucleotides are TGTGCCAGCAGCAGGGCTAGCGAGTACTTC. Its translation is CASSRASEYF.

The chain uses TRBV6-4 and TRBJ2-5; D is possibly TRBD2 (6 bases). V gave up 2 bases and J gave up 5 bases, with 21 bases separating them. Germline V gene data show CDR1 as MRHNA and CDR2 as SNTAGT. The CDR3 consists of 17 residues. The CDR3, as DNA: TGTGCCAGCAGTGACCGGTGGGCAGGGCGGGGCCTGGAGACCCAGTACTTC. It yields the protein CASSDRWAGRGLETQYF.

The V gene is TRBV7-3, the J gene TRBJ2-1, with D possibly matching TRBD2 (5 bases). Trimming removed 5 bases from V and 0 bases from J, with 11 bases in between. The length of the CDR3 is 15 residues. CDR1 is SGHTA and CDR2 is FQGTGA in the germline V gene. CDR3 sequence reads: CASSTTTSSYNEQFF. The CDR3 region has the DNA TGTGCCAGCAGCACCACTACTAGCTCCTACAATGAGCAGTTCTTC.

In this sample, this clone turned up once. J is TRBJ2-5 and V is TRBV25-1, with D perhaps matching TRBD2 (6 bases). The germline V gene encodes CDR1 MGHDK and CDR2 SYGVNS. CDR3 size: 12 residues. V lost 2 bases and J lost 12, with 13 bases in between. The CDR3 coding sequence is TGTGCCAGCAGTGAAGCCGGGACTTCAGAGTACTTC. Translating gives CASSEAGTSEYF. The variable domain in full, with the rest retrieved from reference TRBV25-1 and TRBJ2-5, is EADIYQTPRYLVIGTGKKITLECSQTMGHDKMYWYQQDPGMELHLIHYSYGVNSTEKGDLSSESTVSRIRTEHFPLTLESARPSHTSQYLCASSEAGTSEYFGPGTRLLVL.

This chain uses TRBV20-1 with TRBJ2-7; possibly TRBD1 for D (5 bases). CDR1 and CDR2 (germline): DFQATT, SNEGSKA (reference sequence). Trimming took off 3 bases at V and 5 bases at J, with 14 bases between the two ends. The CDR3 runs 13 residues. The CDR3 is CSASWGRGHEQYF. In DNA form, the CDR3 reads TGCAGTGCTAGTTGGGGTAGGGGCCACGAGCAGTACTTC.

The V and J genes are TRBV5-1 and TRBJ1-4, with D perhaps TRBD1 (5 bases). The CDR3 is 14 amino acids. Germline V gene lookup returns CDR1 SGHRS and CDR2 YFSETQ. V lost 0 bases, J lost 3 bases, and 6 bases lay in between. Here the CDR3 DNA reads TGCGCCAGCAGCTTGGAGACAGCTAATGAAAAACTGTTTTTT. Translated: CASSLETANEKLFF. Supplemented by reference TRBV5-1 and TRBJ1-4, the full variable domain reads KAGVTQTPRYLIKTRGQQVTLSCSPISGHRSVSWYQQTPGQGLQFLFEYFSETQRNKGNFPGRFSGRQFSNSRSEMNVSTLELGDSALYLCASSLETANEKLFFGSGTQLSVL.

The V gene is TRBV19, the J gene TRBJ2-2; 10 positions match TRBD1. V trimming: 6 bases; J trimming: 2 bases; junction bases outside the gene matches: 6. Germline CDR1 LNHDA, CDR2 SQIVND (reference sequence). The CDR3 sequence is 16 residues long. CDR3 protein: CASSTRDRGNTGELFF. Here the CDR3 DNA reads TGTGCCAGTAGCACCCGGGACAGGGGAAACACCGGGGAGCTGTTTTTT. The whole variable domain, remainder taken from reference TRBV19 and TRBJ2-2, is DGGITQSPKYLFRKEGQNVTLSCEQNLNHDAMYWYRQDPGQGLRLIYYSQIVNDFQKGDIAEGYSVSREKKESFPLTVTSAQKNPTAFYLCASSTRDRGNTGELFFGEGSRLTVL.

The chain joins TRBV27 to TRBJ2-1; D possibly corresponds to TRBD2 (7 bases). This CDR3 has 15 amino acids. V was shortened by 5 bases and J by 15 bases, with 26 bases between the two germline ends. Looked up from germline, CDR1 is MNHEY and CDR2 is SMNVEV (reference sequence). CDR3 sequence reads: CASSPGEAREHEGFF. The DNA for the CDR3 is TGTGCCAGCAGTCCAGGGGAGGCGCGGGAGCACGAGGGGTTCTTC.

This clone was seen a single time. J is TRBJ2-2 and V is TRBV24-1; 9 bases are shared with TRBD1. Per the germline V gene, CDR1 is KGHDR and CDR2 is SFDVKD. V lost 3 bases and J lost 1; bases outside the gene matches: 5. The CDR3 totals 17 residues. CDR3 in amino acids: CATSDPRQGGNTGELFF. In DNA form, the CDR3 reads TGTGCCACCAGTGATCCCCGACAGGGGGGGAACACCGGGGAGCTGTTTTTT.

This chain uses TRBV14 with TRBJ2-3; possible D gene TRBD1, 5 bases. Germline V lookup: CDR1 SGHDN, CDR2 FVKESK. The V end was cut by 4 bases, the J end by 2 bases, with 7 bases between. The CDR3 consists of 13 residues. DNA for the CDR3: TGTGCCAGCAGCCCGGACAACACAGATACGCAGTATTTT. This translates into CASSPDNTDTQYF.